This T cell receptor beta chain was obtained from a study of tumor-infiltrating lymphocytes in primary liver carcinoma. TCR beta cDNA was made from around 520 ng total RNA with a constant-region primer. Each TCR beta library was derived from three nested multiplex PCR rounds that employed slightly modified ARM-PCR. The first two PCR rounds, approximately 10 cycles each, used TRBV1-TRBV30 forward primers and a C-beta reverse primer. TCRdb recomputed calls from the multiplex PCR reads with MiXCR, one row per CDR3 protein. This sample carries almost 200,000 distinct CDR3 sequences, less than 75% of them seen once, and the ten largest clones take about 7.1%. This CDR3 contains 15 residues. CDR1 is MGHRA, CDR2 YSYEKL, per germline. It was unsorted whole blood that yielded blood RNA, and germline DNA was also extracted. This clonotype has only one observation. It may be a read error: a sequence one base away is much more abundant.

The chain couples TRBV4-1 to TRBJ2-1; the D is unclear. The receptor was derived from a woman aged 55-69 years with primary liver carcinoma and hepatitis B virus infection. The specimen was peripheral blood. The CDR3 DNA follows: TGCGCCAGCAGCCAAGGAGAGCAGACCTACAATGGGCAGTTCTTC. This encodes CASSQGEQTYNGQFF.